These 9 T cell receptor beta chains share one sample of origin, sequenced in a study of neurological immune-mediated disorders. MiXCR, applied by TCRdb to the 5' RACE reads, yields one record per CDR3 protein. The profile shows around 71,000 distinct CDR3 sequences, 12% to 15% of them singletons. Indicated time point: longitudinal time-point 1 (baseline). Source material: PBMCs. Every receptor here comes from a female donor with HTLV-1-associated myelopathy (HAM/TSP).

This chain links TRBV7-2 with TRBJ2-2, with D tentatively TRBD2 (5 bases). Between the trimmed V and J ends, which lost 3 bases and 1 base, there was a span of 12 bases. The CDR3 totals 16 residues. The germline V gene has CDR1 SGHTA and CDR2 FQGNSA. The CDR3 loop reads CASSLGDAGNTGELFF. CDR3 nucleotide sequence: TGTGCCAGCAGCTTGGGTGATGCGGGGAACACCGGGGAGCTGTTTTTT.

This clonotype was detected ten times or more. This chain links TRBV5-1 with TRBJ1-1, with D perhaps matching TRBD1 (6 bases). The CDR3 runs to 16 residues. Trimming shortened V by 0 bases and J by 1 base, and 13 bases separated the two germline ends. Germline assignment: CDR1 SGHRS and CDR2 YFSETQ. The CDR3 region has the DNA TGCGCCAGCAGCTTGGCCCCCGTACAGGGGAACACTGAAGCTTTCTTT. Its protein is CASSLAPVQGNTEAFF.

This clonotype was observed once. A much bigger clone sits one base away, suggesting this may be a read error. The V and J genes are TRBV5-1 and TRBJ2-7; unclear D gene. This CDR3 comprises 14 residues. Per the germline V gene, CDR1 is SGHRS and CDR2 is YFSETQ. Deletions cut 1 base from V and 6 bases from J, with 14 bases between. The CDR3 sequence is CASSLMANGSEQYF. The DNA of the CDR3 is TGCGCCAGCAGCTTGATGGCAAACGGTTCCGAGCAGTACTTC.

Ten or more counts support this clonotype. This CDR3 reads CAIHRTRGETQYF. The CDR3 DNA is TGTGCCATCCATAGGACTAGGGGGGAGACCCAGTACTTC. This chain joins TRBV10-3 and TRBJ2-5; possible D gene TRBD2, 7 bases. The V end was cut by 8 bases, the J end by 5 bases, with 15 bases between. The CDR3 is 13 amino acids. Germline CDR1 and CDR2: ENHRY and SYGVKD.

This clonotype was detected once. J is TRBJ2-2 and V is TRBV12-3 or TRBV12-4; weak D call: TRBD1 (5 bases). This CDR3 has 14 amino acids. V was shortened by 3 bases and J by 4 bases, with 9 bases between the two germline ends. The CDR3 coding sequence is TGTGCCAGCAGTTTCGATGGGGCCACCGGGGAGCTGTTTTTT. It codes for CASSFDGATGELFF.

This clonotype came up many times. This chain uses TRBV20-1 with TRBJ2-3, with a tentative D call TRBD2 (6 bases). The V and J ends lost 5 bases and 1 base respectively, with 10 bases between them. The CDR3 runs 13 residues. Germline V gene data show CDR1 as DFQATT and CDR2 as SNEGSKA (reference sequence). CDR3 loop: CSAPPGGTDTQYF. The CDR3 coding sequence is TGCAGTGCTCCGCCGGGAGGCACAGATACGCAGTATTTT.

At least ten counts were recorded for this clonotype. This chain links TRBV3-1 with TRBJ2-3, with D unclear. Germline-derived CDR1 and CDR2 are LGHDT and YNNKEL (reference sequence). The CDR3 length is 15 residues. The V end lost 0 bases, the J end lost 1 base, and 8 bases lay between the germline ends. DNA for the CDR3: TGTGCCAGCAGCCAAGATAACCAGGGCACAGATACGCAGTATTTT. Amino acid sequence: CASSQDNQGTDTQYF.

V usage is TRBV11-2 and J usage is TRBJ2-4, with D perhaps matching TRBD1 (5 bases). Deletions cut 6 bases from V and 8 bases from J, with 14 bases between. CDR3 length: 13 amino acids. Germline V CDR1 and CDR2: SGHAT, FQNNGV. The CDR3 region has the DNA TGTGCCAGCAGGAGCCCACAGGTGGACATTCAGTACTTC. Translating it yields CASRSPQVDIQYF.

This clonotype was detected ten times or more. CDR3 loop: CASSLDGGGAGYTQYF. DNA of the CDR3: TGCGCCAGCAGCTTGGACGGCGGGGGGGCCGGATATACGCAGTATTTT. J is TRBJ2-3 and V is TRBV5-1, with 9 nucleotides matching TRBD2. CDR3 length equals 16 residues. Germline-derived CDR1 and CDR2 are SGHRS and YFSETQ. V gave up 0 bases and J gave up 7 bases; unmatched junction bases: 9.